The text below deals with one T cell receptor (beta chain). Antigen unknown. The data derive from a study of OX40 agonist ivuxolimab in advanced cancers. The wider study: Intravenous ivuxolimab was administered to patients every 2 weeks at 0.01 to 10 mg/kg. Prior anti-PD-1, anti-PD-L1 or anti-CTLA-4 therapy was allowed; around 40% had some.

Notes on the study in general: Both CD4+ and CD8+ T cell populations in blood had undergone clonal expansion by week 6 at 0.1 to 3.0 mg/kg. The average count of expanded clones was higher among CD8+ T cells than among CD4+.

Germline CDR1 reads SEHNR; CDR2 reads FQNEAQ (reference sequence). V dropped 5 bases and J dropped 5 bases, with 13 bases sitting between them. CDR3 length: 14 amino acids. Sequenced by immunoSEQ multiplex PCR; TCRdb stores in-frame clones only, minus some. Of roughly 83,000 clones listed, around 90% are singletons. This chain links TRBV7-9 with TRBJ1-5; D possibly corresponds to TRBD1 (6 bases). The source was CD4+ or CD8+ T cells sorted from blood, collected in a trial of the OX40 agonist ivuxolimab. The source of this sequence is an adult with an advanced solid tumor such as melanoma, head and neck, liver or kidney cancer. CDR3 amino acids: CASSPTGLDQPQHF. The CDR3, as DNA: TGTGCCAGCAGCCCCACAGGGTTAGATCAGCCCCAGCATTTT.